This is a list of T cell receptor beta chains from one sample in a study of blood T cell repertoires in COVID-19. The data were produced by immunoSEQ multiplex PCR, yet TCRdb's version contains in-frame clones alone and is incomplete. The sample contains roughly 120,000 clones, around 87% of which appear only once. Sequencing was carried out using peripheral blood. These receptors all stem from a woman in her 70s with acute or convalescent COVID-19. Each CDR3 is given with its conserved first and last residue. D genes are given only for firm matches. Expanded clones are given a class, and other clones once, few, many or no size at all.

V gene	D gene	J gene	clone size	CDR3 DNA	CDR3 protein
TRBV5-1	TRBD1	TRBJ1-2	.	TGCGCCAGCAGCTCGTGGACAGGGGCCGCTAACTATGGCTACACCTTC	CASSSWTGAANYGYTF
TRBV19	TRBD2	TRBJ2-3	.	TGTGCCAGTAGTACCGCTAGGCGGGGGGCCGCAGATACGCAGTATTTT	CASSTARRGAADTQYF
TRBV5-1	.	TRBJ1-2	.	TGCGCCAGCAGCTTGGGACGGGACTATGGCTACACCTTC	CASSLGRDYGYTF
TRBV24-1	TRBD1	TRBJ2-1	.	TGTGCCACCAGTGATTTGTGGGACAGGGCAAATGAGCAGTTCTTC	CATSDLWDRANEQFF
TRBV27	TRBD2	TRBJ2-6	.	TGTGCCAGCAGTTTATCAGCGGGGGCTGGGGCCAACGTCCTGACTTTC	CASSLSAGAGANVLTF
TRBV7-3	.	TRBJ1-1	.	TGTGCCAGCAGCTTGGTAGCACACCCGGGCACTGAAGCTTTCTTT	CASSLVAHPGTEAFF
TRBV5-1	TRBD1	TRBJ1-2	.	TGCGCCAGCAGCTCCGCCGGGACAGGGGTGGACTATGGCTACACCTTC	CASSSAGTGVDYGYTF
TRBV3-1/TRBV3-2	TRBD1	TRBJ1-6	once	TGTGCCAGCAGCTCGGGACAGAGAGGGCGGACCCTCCACTTT	CASSSGQRGRTLHF
TRBV29-1	TRBD2	TRBJ2-3	.	TGCAGCGTTGAAGACACTGGACTAGCGGGGACAGATACGCAGTATTTT	CSVEDTGLAGTDTQYF
TRBV20-1	.	TRBJ2-7	.	TGCAGTGCTAGTCAAGGGGCCTTTGGGACCTACGAGCAGTACTTC	CSASQGAFGTYEQYF
TRBV6-6	.	TRBJ2-7	.	TGTGCCAGCAGTCTCACACCACAAATCTACGAGCAGTACTTC	CASSLTPQIYEQYF
TRBV4-1	.	TRBJ2-2	few	TGCGCCAGCAGCCAAGATTTTTACCAGACAACCCACAGGAACACCGGGGAGCTGTTTTTT	CASSQDFYQTTHRNTGELFF
TRBV19	.	TRBJ1-5	few	TGTGCCAGTAGTAGAGCCTTGAGAAGCAATCAGCCCCAGCATTTT	CASSRALRSNQPQHF
TRBV19	.	TRBJ1-2	.	TGTGCCAGTAGTGAAAGAGGAGGGGACAACTATGGCTACACCTTC	CASSERGGDNYGYTF
TRBV3-1/TRBV3-2	.	TRBJ1-3	.	TGTGCCAGCAGCCAGGGGCAATATGGAAACACCATATATTTT	CASSQGQYGNTIYF
TRBV23-1	.	TRBJ1-2	.	TGCGCCAGCAGTCAGGCTTGCGGAGGTAACTATGGCTACACCTTC	CASSQACGGNYGYTF
TRBV7-2	TRBD2	TRBJ2-1	.	TGTGCCAGCACTCGTCGGGCCAGCGGGGGGTACAATGAGCAGTTCTTC	CASTRRASGGYNEQFF
TRBV14	.	TRBJ1-1	.	TGTGCCAGCAGCTACATCGGGGGTTCGTACACTGAAGCTTTCTTT	CASSYIGGSYTEAFF
TRBV7-9	TRBD2	TRBJ2-3	.	TGTGCCAGCAGCTCTACCCTAGCGGGGGGGTCAGATACGCAGTATTTT	CASSSTLAGGSDTQYF
TRBV9	TRBD1	TRBJ2-7	.	TGTGCCAGCAGCGCCGGACAGGGCGTCGAGCAGTACTTC	CASSAGQGVEQYF
TRBV2	.	TRBJ1-5	once	TGTGCCAGCAGTGGGGCCAGGGTGAGCAATCAGCCCCAGCATTTT	CASSGARVSNQPQHF
TRBV6-5	TRBD1	TRBJ2-5	.	TGTGCCAGCAGACCGAGGACAGGGCAAGAGACCCAGTACTTC	CASRPRTGQETQYF
TRBV9	.	TRBJ2-1	.	TGTGCCAGCAGCGCCCATCAGGGTTCCTACAATGAGCAGTTCTTC	CASSAHQGSYNEQFF
TRBV28	.	TRBJ1-2	.	TGTGCCAGCAGTTTGGGTCAGGGTTATGGCTACACCTTC	CASSLGQGYGYTF
TRBV6-5	.	TRBJ1-4	.	TGTGCCACCGGACTGAACCTTGTCACTAATGAAAAACTGTTTTTT	CATGLNLVTNEKLFF